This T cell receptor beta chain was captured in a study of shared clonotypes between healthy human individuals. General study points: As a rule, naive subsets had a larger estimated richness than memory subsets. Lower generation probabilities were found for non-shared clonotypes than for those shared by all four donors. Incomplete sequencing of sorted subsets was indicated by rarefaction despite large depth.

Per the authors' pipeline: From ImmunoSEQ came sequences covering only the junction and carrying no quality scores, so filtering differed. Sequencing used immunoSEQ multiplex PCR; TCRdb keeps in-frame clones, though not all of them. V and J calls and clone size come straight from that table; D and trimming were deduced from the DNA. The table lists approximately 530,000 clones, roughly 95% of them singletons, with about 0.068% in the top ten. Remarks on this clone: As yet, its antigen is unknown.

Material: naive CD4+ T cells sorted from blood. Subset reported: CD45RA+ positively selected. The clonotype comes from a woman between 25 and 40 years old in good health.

Here the CDR3 DNA reads TGTGCCAGCTCACTTCAACGGGACTCCGAAGCTTTCTTT. This sequence encodes CASSLQRDSEAFF. The rearrangement uses TRBV18 and TRBJ1-1, with D perhaps TRBD1 (5 bases). V was trimmed by 4 bases and J by 8 bases, leaving 14 bases between them. CDR1 is KGHSH and CDR2 is LQKENI in the germline V gene. This CDR3 comprises 13 residues.